The 5 T cell receptor beta chains below all came from one sample that was sequenced in a study of technical replicates of blood from several donors. Sequenced by immunoSEQ multiplex PCR; TCRdb stores in-frame clones only, minus some. The data show approximately 81,000 clones, approximately 75% seen once. The sequenced material came from PBMCs. The receptors here all came from a human donor in good health. Some clones in this sample may be carry-over from other donors' samples.

The chain links TRBV6-5 to TRBJ1-1, with 7 nucleotides matching TRBD1. Unmatched junction bases numbered 6, after V lost 2 bases and J lost 3 bases. This CDR3 spans 15 amino acids. Germline V gene sequence: CDR1 MNHEY, CDR2 SVGAGI. CDR3 region: CASSYTGAGDTEAFF. The CDR3 DNA is TGTGCCAGCAGTTACACAGGGGCCGGGGACACTGAAGCTTTCTTT.

The genes are TRBV10-3 and TRBJ2-5; D might be TRBD2 (5 bases). The J call is doubtful: the DNA matches TRBJ2-7 better. CDR1 and CDR2 from the germline V gene are ENHRY and SYGVKD. The CDR3 is 14 residues long. The DNA of the CDR3 is TGTGCCATCAGTGAGGAGGCGGGCCGCTACGAGCAGTACTTC. It specifies CAISEEAGRYEQYF.

This chain links TRBV10-3 with TRBJ2-3; 8 bases match TRBD1. This CDR3 comprises 15 residues. Germline assignment: CDR1 ENHRY and CDR2 SYGVKD. V dropped 8 bases and J dropped 0; count of bases not matched to a gene: 7. As DNA, the CDR3 is TGTGCCATCTTAGAAACAGGGGGGAGCACAGATACGCAGTATTTT. Translated: CAILETGGSTDTQYF.

This sequence joins TRBV5-8 and TRBJ2-5; 7 bases are a match to TRBD2. The V segment lost 7 bases and the J segment 5 bases; nucleotides outside the gene matches: 5. The CDR3 length is 12 residues. Looked up from germline, CDR1 is SGHTS and CDR2 is YDEGEE. CDR3 DNA: TGTGCCAGCCAGACTAGCACGGAGACCCAGTACTTC. This codes for CASQTSTETQYF.

The V and J genes are TRBV9 and TRBJ1-2; D remains ambiguous. CDR3 length: 11 residues. V lost 4 bases to trimming and J lost 5 bases, with 6 bases between them. Germline V CDR1 and CDR2: SGDLS, YYNGEE. This CDR3 is CASSPGYGYTF. In DNA, the CDR3 is TGTGCCAGCAGCCCCGGTTATGGCTACACCTTC.